This note documents a single T cell receptor (beta chain) sequence. In the original analysis: By means of reference gene primer amplification, nucleated cell counts were estimated. Generated by immunoSEQ multiplex PCR, the TCRdb table keeps only in-frame clones and is missing some. V and J calls and clone size are as listed in that table; D and trimming were resolved from the DNA. Of roughly 260,000 clones in the sample, around 90% were seen once. These data belong to a study of blood T cell repertoires in COVID-19. Turning to the study itself: Spain, Italy and the United States supplied samples that represented acute and convalescent COVID-19.

The germline V gene encodes CDR1 MNHEY and CDR2 SVGAGI. The CDR3 runs to 13 residues. Trimming shortened V by 8 bases and J by 6 bases, and 16 bases separated the two germline ends. Sequencing was performed on peripheral blood. This chain connects TRBV6-5 to TRBJ1-1; TRBD1 is a possible D gene (5 bases). The source is a woman aged 45-65 years who had recovered from COVID-19. The DNA for the CDR3 is TGTGCCAGCCGGGGGAATATGTTCGCTGAAGCTTTCTTT. This gives the protein CASRGNMFAEAFF.